The rows below give T cell receptor beta chains drawn from one sample of a study of Ad26.COV2.S vaccination and SARS-CoV-2 variants. Generated by immunoSEQ multiplex PCR, the TCRdb table keeps only in-frame clones and is missing some. Of roughly 500,000 clones listed, 75% to 90% are singletons. The input for sequencing was peripheral blood, taken in a trial of Ad26.COV2.S vaccine versus placebo. The receptors stem from a person between 18 and 59 years old who received the Ad26.COV2.S COVID-19 vaccine or a placebo. Both conserved end residues are part of each CDR3. The order of the fields is CDR3 DNA, CDR3 protein, V gene, J gene, D gene, clone size. A D gene is named only where the DNA matches it firmly. Rows may omit the clone size; those that give it use once, few, many or a size class.

TGTGCCAGCAGCTCCCCACCGGGAGAGGAGTTCTTC,CASSSPPGEEFF,TRBV12-3/TRBV12-4,TRBJ2-1,NA,NA
TGCGCCAGCAGCCAGACCCCAGTAATTTGGACGGAGGTGGAGCAGTACTTC,CASSQTPVIWTEVEQYF,TRBV4-3,TRBJ2-7,NA,once
TGTGCCAGCAGGACCCCAGGGGCCGGGTGGGGCAATGAGCAGTTCTTC,CASRTPGAGWGNEQFF,TRBV2,TRBJ2-1,NA,NA
TGTGCCAGCAGTGAGAGGGCTAGCGGGGACAATGAGCAGTTCTTC,CASSERASGDNEQFF,TRBV6-4,TRBJ2-1,TRBD2,NA
TGTGCCAGCAGCCAAGAAAGGGCGCGGGGGTACGAAGCTTTCTTT,CASSQERARGYEAFF,TRBV3-1/TRBV3-2,TRBJ1-1,NA,NA
TGTGCCAGTAGTCCCCGGGGGGGGTATACTGAAGCTTTCTTT,CASSPRGGYTEAFF,TRBV19,TRBJ1-1,NA,once
TGTGCCAGCACTAGGGTCCAGCACACTGAAGCTTTCTTT,CASTRVQHTEAFF,TRBV19,TRBJ1-1,NA,once
TGTGCCAGCAGTTTACAAAACAGGGAATGGGAGCAGTTCTTC,CASSLQNREWEQFF,TRBV28,TRBJ2-1,NA,NA
TGTGCCATCAGTGAGTCCTATCCCCGGGCGGGGGCCGTCGAGCAGTACTTC,CAISESYPRAGAVEQYF,TRBV10-3,TRBJ2-7,NA,NA
TGTGCCAGCAGCTTACGACAGGGCTCTCACGAGCAGTACTTC,CASSLRQGSHEQYF,TRBV7-6,TRBJ2-7,TRBD1,NA
TGTGCCAGCAGCCAAGCTGGCAGGTGGGAGGGCTACACCTTC,CASSQAGRWEGYTF,TRBV3-1/TRBV3-2,TRBJ1-2,NA,once
TGTGCCAGCAGCTTTCTGACCGCCTACGAGCAGTACTTC,CASSFLTAYEQYF,TRBV7-9,TRBJ2-7,NA,NA
TGCGCCAGCAGACAGTCCGGGACGGGGACCTTTAGCAATCAGCCCCAGCATTTT,CASRQSGTGTFSNQPQHF,TRBV4-1,TRBJ1-5,NA,NA
TGTGCCAGCAGTTTTAGCGCGGGCACTGAAGCTTTCTTT,CASSFSAGTEAFF,TRBV28,TRBJ1-1,NA,few
TGCGCCGGATGGGGCGGGGGGGCCAAAAACATTCAGTACTTC,CAGWGGGAKNIQYF,TRBV5-1,TRBJ2-4,TRBD2,NA
TGTGCCAGCAGGAGTACAGTTGATGGTGAAGCTTTCTTT,CASRSTVDGEAFF,TRBV12-3/TRBV12-4,TRBJ1-1,NA,once
TGTGCCAGCAGTGCCCACACAGATACGCAGTATTTT,CASSAHTDTQYF,TRBV28,TRBJ2-3,NA,NA
TGTGCCAGCAGCCCCTGGCGGGGGGGGGCAGATACGCAGTATTTT,CASSPWRGGADTQYF,TRBV9,TRBJ2-3,TRBD2,once
TGTGCCAGCGGCATAAACGGGAAAGTTAGTAATTCACCCCTCCACTTT,CASGINGKVSNSPLHF,TRBV3-1/TRBV3-2,TRBJ1-6,NA,NA
TGTGCCAGCAGCCTCCGGGCAGGGTTCGAGACCCAGTACTTC,CASSLRAGFETQYF,TRBV5-6,TRBJ2-5,NA,NA